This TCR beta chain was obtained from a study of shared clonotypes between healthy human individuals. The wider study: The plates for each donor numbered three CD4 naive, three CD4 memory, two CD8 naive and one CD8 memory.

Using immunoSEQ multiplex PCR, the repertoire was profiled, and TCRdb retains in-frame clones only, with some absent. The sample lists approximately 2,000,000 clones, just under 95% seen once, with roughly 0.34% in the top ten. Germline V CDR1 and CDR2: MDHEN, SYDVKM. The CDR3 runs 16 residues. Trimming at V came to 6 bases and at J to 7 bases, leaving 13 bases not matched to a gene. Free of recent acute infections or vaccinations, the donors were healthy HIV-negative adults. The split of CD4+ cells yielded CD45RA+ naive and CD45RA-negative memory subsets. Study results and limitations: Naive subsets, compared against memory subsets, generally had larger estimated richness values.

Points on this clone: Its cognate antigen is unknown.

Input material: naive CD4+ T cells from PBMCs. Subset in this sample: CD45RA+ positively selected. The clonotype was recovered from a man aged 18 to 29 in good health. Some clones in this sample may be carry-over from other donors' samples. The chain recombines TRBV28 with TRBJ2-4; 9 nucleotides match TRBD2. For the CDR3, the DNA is TGTGCCAGCAGACGCGGGAGGGCCGGGGTTGACAACATTCAGTACTTC. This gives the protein CASRRGRAGVDNIQYF.